The sequence of this TCR beta chain was determined in a study of T-cell memory formation after mild COVID-19. Whole-study context: Largely, the TCR clusters proved donor specific. General observations from the study: Cross-reactive memory appears to have joined, as suggested by some responding clones showing up in pre-infection memory. Whereas later expanders leaned CD4+, clones contracting day 15 to 85 showed a balanced CD4/CD8 makeup.

Points on this clonotype: The antigen remains unidentified.

From the 5' RACE reads, TCRdb called clonotypes with MiXCR, one entry per CDR3 protein. Of about 150,000 distinct CDR3 sequences in the sample, 13% to 15% were seen once. The CDR3 spans 14 residues. The V and J ends lost 4 bases and 2 bases respectively, with 12 bases between them. Germline CDR1 is MNHEY and CDR2 is SVGEGT. This receptor was taken from an adult woman who had mild COVID-19 (a few samples of this study predate the infection). Cell type and time point are not known. The chain recombines TRBV6-2 or TRBV6-3 with TRBJ2-7, with TRBD2 as a possible D gene (5 bases). The sequenced sample was PBMCs or a T cell subset sorted from them (not recorded which). The DNA of the CDR3 is TGTGCCAGCAGTTCCCGGCTAGCCCCCTACGAGCAGTACTTC. Protein sequence: CASSSRLAPYEQYF.